What follows are 29 T cell receptor beta chains derived from one specimen sequenced in a study of CD8+ T cells in alopecia areata. This sample's treatment: oral pan-JAK inhibitor, 5-10 mg twice daily. Sequencing templates came from extracted RNA that was reverse transcribed into cDNA. The assay was immunoSEQ multiplex PCR, and TCRdb's table has in-frame clones only and misses some. The sample has approximately 210,000 clones, roughly three fifths seen once. This specimen consisted of CD4+ T cells sorted from blood, obtained at week 4, from a patient treated with tofacitinib. These receptors all stem from a human donor with alopecia areata.

The chain links TRBV4-3 to TRBJ1-2; possible D gene TRBD1, 5 bases. CDR3 length: 14 amino acids. The V gene's germline CDR1 is LGHNA and CDR2 YSLEER. V lost 2 bases, J lost 5 bases, and 12 bases lay in between. In DNA form, the CDR3 reads TGCGCCAGCAGCCAAAGGAACCGACAGTATGGCTACACCTTC. Amino acids: CASSQRNRQYGYTF.

The chain joins TRBV30 to TRBJ2-5, with 7 bases aligning to TRBD1. Germline V lookup: CDR1 GTSNPN, CDR2 SVGIG (reference sequence). The CDR3 runs to 15 residues. V was clipped by 4 bases and J by 7 bases; unmatched bases: 15. The CDR3 region has the DNA TGTGCCTGGACGATCCGGGACAGTGGAGTAGGGACCCAGTACTTC. It is translated as CAWTIRDSGVGTQYF.

This clone was seen only a few times. The chain links TRBV15 to TRBJ1-2, with a weak D call TRBD1 (5 bases). Trimming removed 6 bases at V and 8 bases at J, with 16 bases between. The germline CDR1 and CDR2 sequences are LNHNV and YYDKDF (reference sequence). There are 13 residues in the CDR3. The CDR3 reads CATRIDRRGGYTF. CDR3 DNA sequence: TGTGCCACCAGAATCGACCGACGGGGCGGCTACACCTTC. The entire variable domain, with the rest obtained from reference TRBV15 and TRBJ1-2, is as follows: DAMVIQNPRYQVTQFGKPVTLSCSQTLNHNVMYWYQQKSSQAPKLLFHYYDKDFNNEADTPDNFQSRRPNTSFCFLDIRSPGLGDTAMYLCATRIDRRGGYTFGSGTRLTVV.

V usage is TRBV27 and J usage is TRBJ1-5; no firm D call. The V gene lost 9 bases and the J gene lost 7 bases, with 7 bases spanning the gap. CDR1 is MNHEY and CDR2 is SMNVEV in the germline V gene (reference sequence). This CDR3 has 10 amino acids. The CDR3 spells CARPSQPQHF. CDR3 in DNA: TGTGCCAGACCGAGCCAGCCCCAGCATTTT.

The V and J genes are TRBV6-5 and TRBJ2-5, with 8 bases that match TRBD1. Trimming took 5 bases from V and 5 from J; bases not matched to a gene: 4. The CDR3 is 13 amino acids. Germline V lookup: CDR1 MNHEY, CDR2 SVGAGI. The CDR3 coding sequence is TGTGCCAGCAGTCCAGGGGGCTGGGAGACCCAGTACTTC. It yields the protein CASSPGGWETQYF.

The chain couples TRBV30 to TRBJ2-7; 8 positions match TRBD1. Germline CDR1 and CDR2: GTSNPN and SVGIG (reference sequence). This CDR3 has 13 residues. V was pared by 3 bases and J by 4 bases, with 5 bases of the junction left unmatched. CDR3 DNA: TGTGCCTGGAGCCAGGACAGGGTTTACGAGCAGTACTTC. This translates into CAWSQDRVYEQYF.

This rearrangement joins TRBV5-6 to TRBJ2-3, with 10 positions matching TRBD2. From germline, CDR1 is SGHDT and CDR2 YYEEEE. V lost 0 bases and J lost 3; bases outside the gene matches: 7. This CDR3 region has 17 residues. The CDR3 loop reads CASSLVGLAGVTDTQYF. The CDR3 bases are TGTGCCAGCAGCTTGGTAGGGCTAGCGGGGGTTACAGATACGCAGTATTTT.

This clone was detected only a few times. V gene TRBV30 combines with J gene TRBJ2-1, with a tentative D call TRBD2 (7 bases). CDR1 is GTSNPN, CDR2 SVGIG, per germline (reference sequence). This CDR3 comprises 14 residues. V lost 0 bases and J lost 9, with 15 bases in between. The CDR3 DNA reads as TGTGCCTGGAGTGTCGGGGGGCTCTCTGGTGAGCAGTTCTTC. Amino acids: CAWSVGGLSGEQFF.

This clone showed up just a few times. The gene calls are TRBV5-1 and TRBJ2-2, with TRBD1 identical over 8 bases. The CDR3 spans 15 residues. V gave up 4 bases and J gave up 4 bases; unmatched junction bases: 6. CDR1 is SGHRS and CDR2 is YFSETQ in the germline V gene. The CDR3 loop is CASSTGQGGTGELFF. As DNA, the CDR3 is TGCGCCAGCAGCACAGGACAGGGTGGCACCGGGGAGCTGTTTTTT.

In this sample, this clone turned up a few times. The chain has TRBV6-5 and TRBJ1-2; the match to TRBD1 covers 8 bases. The germline V gene has CDR1 MNHEY and CDR2 SVGAGI. V lost 5 bases to trimming and J lost 8 bases; unmatched junction nucleotides: 7. This CDR3 comprises 13 residues. DNA for the CDR3: TGTGCCAGCAGTACGGACAGGGTGGCAGGCTACACCTTC. It is translated as CASSTDRVAGYTF.

This sequence joins TRBV5-1 and TRBJ2-5; D uncertain. CDR1 and CDR2 (germline): SGHRS, YFSETQ. The CDR3 is made up of 12 amino acids. Trimming removed 4 bases from V and 2 bases from J, with 6 bases in between. Here the CDR3 DNA reads TGCGCCAGCAGCCGTCCTCAAGAGACCCAGTACTTC. Translation: CASSRPQETQYF.

The chain is built from TRBV29-1 and TRBJ2-1; no definite D call. V shed 4 bases and J shed 9 bases, with 7 bases lying between them. From germline, CDR1 is SQVTM and CDR2 ANQGSEA. This CDR3 is built from 10 residues. This CDR3 is CSVVGIEQFF. The CDR3 region has the DNA TGCAGCGTTGTAGGGATTGAGCAGTTCTTC.

The V call is TRBV2, the J call TRBJ2-6, with 7 bases matching TRBD1. The CDR3 is 15 amino acids. Germline V gene data show CDR1 as SNHLY and CDR2 as FYNNEI. Trimming took 5 bases from V and 4 from J; bases not matched to a gene: 5. The CDR3 bases are TGTGCCAGCAGTACACAGGGGAGCGGGGCCAACGTCCTGACTTTC. Its translation is CASSTQGSGANVLTF.

V usage is TRBV18 and J usage is TRBJ1-5; D is unresolved. V lost 3 bases, J lost 4 bases, and 7 bases lay in between. Germline V gene data show CDR1 as KGHSH and CDR2 as LQKENI. This CDR3 region has 13 residues. The CDR3 region is CASSPTENQPQHF. The CDR3 DNA is TGTGCCAGCTCACCGACCGAGAATCAGCCCCAGCATTTT.

The rearrangement joins TRBV5-1 to TRBJ1-4, with D perhaps TRBD1 (5 bases). Germline CDR1 and CDR2: SGHRS and YFSETQ. This CDR3 has 13 residues. The ends were cut back, 0 bases at V and 7 bases at J, with 7 bases in the middle. The CDR3 sequence: CASSLGQTEKLFF. CDR3 nucleotide sequence: TGCGCCAGCAGCTTGGGACAGACTGAAAAACTGTTTTTT. Complete variable domain (other parts from reference TRBV5-1 and TRBJ1-4): KAGVTQTPRYLIKTRGQQVTLSCSPISGHRSVSWYQQTPGQGLQFLFEYFSETQRNKGNFPGRFSGRQFSNSRSEMNVSTLELGDSALYLCASSLGQTEKLFFGSGTQLSVL.

The rearrangement joins TRBV7-6 to TRBJ1-1; D is undetermined. Germline CDR1 SGHVS, CDR2 FNYEAQ. The CDR3 has 12 amino acids. V lost 11 bases, J lost 3 bases, and 13 bases lay in between. The CDR3 loop reads CASLGWDTEAFF. The CDR3 DNA reads TGTGCCTCCCTTGGCTGGGACACTGAAGCTTTCTTT. Variable domain in full (rest from reference TRBV7-6 and TRBJ1-1): GAGVSQSPRYKVTKRGQDVALRCDPISGHVSLYWYRQALGQGPEFLTYFNYEAQQDKSGLPNDRFSAERPEGSISTLTIQRTEQRDSAMYRCASLGWDTEAFFGQGTRLTVV.

This clone was recorded once. The rearrangement joins TRBV15 to TRBJ1-2, with D tentatively TRBD1 (6 bases). Germline CDR1 and CDR2: LNHNV and YYDKDF (reference sequence). V was clipped by 0 bases and J by 2 bases, with 13 bases between them. The CDR3 length is 16 residues. The CDR3 here is CATSREAGTGNYGYTF. CDR3 in DNA: TGTGCCACCAGCAGAGAGGCCGGTACAGGGAACTATGGCTACACCTTC.

The chain uses TRBV11-2 and TRBJ2-5; D not certain. Per the germline V gene, CDR1 is SGHAT and CDR2 is FQNNGV. This CDR3 has 12 amino acids. V was clipped by 1 base and J by 1 base, with 1 base between them. The CDR3 loop is CASSLAQETQYF. In nucleotides, the CDR3 is TGTGCCAGCAGCTTAGCCCAAGAGACCCAGTACTTC.

V is TRBV4-3 and J is TRBJ1-3; 7 positions match TRBD1. The CDR3 consists of 14 residues. The V gene end was trimmed by 3 bases and the J gene end by 4 bases; junction bases not matched to a gene: 3. Germline assignment: CDR1 LGHNA and CDR2 YSLEER. CDR3 coding DNA: TGCGCCAGCAGCCAGCCGGGACAGGGAAACACCATATATTTT. Residues: CASSQPGQGNTIYF.

The J gene is TRBJ2-7, the V gene TRBV7-3; D remains unclear. Trimming removed 5 bases from V and 3 bases from J, with 14 bases in between. Germline V CDR1 and CDR2: SGHTA, FQGTGA. The CDR3 is 14 amino acids. The DNA of the CDR3 is TGTGCCAGCAGCCCAGGCCCCCGAGACTACGAGCAGTACTTC. This translates into CASSPGPRDYEQYF. The whole variable domain, filled in from reference TRBV7-3 and TRBJ2-7, reads GAGVSQTPSNKVTEKGKYVELRCDPISGHTALYWYRQSLGQGPEFLIYFQGTGAADDSGLPNDRFFAVRPEGSVSTLKIQRTERGDSAVYLCASSPGPRDYEQYFGPGTRLTVT.

The V and J genes are TRBV29-1 and TRBJ1-5; TRBD1 agrees at 11 bases. The CDR3 sequence is 13 residues long. Germline CDR1 reads SQVTM; CDR2 reads ANQGSEA. The V gene end was trimmed by 7 bases and the J gene end by 6 bases; junction bases not matched to a gene: 5. CDR3 sequence (DNA): TGCAGCGCCGGGGGACAGGGGGGTCAGCCCCAGCATTTT. Protein sequence: CSAGGQGGQPQHF.

The chain combines TRBV28 with TRBJ2-2, with a possible D match to TRBD2 (6 bases). The CDR3 extends over 15 amino acids. Trimming pared 3 bases from V and 7 bases from J, leaving 15 bases between. From germline, CDR1 is MDHEN and CDR2 SYDVKM. The CDR3 reads CASSLVRRGGGELFF. DNA for the CDR3: TGTGCCAGCAGTTTGGTGCGGCGGGGCGGCGGGGAGCTGTTTTTT.

The sample holds one count of this clone. The chain is built from TRBV30 and TRBJ2-3, with D unclear. Germline assignment: CDR1 GTSNPN and CDR2 SVGIG (reference sequence). The CDR3 is 12 amino acids. V shed 1 base and J shed 5 bases, with 7 bases lying between them. Here the CDR3 DNA reads TGTGCCTGGAGTGACAGAATAGATACGCAGTATTTT. As protein: CAWSDRIDTQYF.

The gene calls are TRBV27 and TRBJ2-5; 8 bases match TRBD2. V lost 3 bases and J lost 5; bases outside the gene matches: 5. Germline CDR1 reads MNHEY; CDR2 reads SMNVEV (reference sequence). This CDR3 is 14 amino acids long. CDR3 protein: CASSLSGGEETQYF. DNA of the CDR3: TGTGCCAGCAGTTTGAGCGGGGGTGAGGAGACCCAGTACTTC.

The chain recombines TRBV29-1 with TRBJ1-2; D call uncertain. V lost 4 bases, J lost 3 bases, and 15 bases lay in between. The CDR3 totals 14 residues. Germline CDR1 SQVTM, CDR2 ANQGSEA. CDR3 sequence reads: CSVGPRLGYYGYTF. The CDR3 nucleotides read TGCAGCGTTGGCCCCCGACTCGGGTACTATGGCTACACCTTC.

This chain links TRBV2 with TRBJ1-5; no clear D gene. The CDR3 runs 14 residues. Between the trimmed V and J ends, which lost 4 bases and 10 bases, there was a span of 17 bases. The germline CDR1 and CDR2 sequences are SNHLY and FYNNEI. The CDR3 sequence: CASSVNGEGLPQHF. CDR3 DNA: TGTGCCAGCAGTGTCAACGGGGAGGGTTTACCCCAGCATTTT.

This clone was observed a handful of times. This chain joins TRBV18 and TRBJ2-1, with D maybe TRBD1 (6 bases). CDR1 and CDR2 (germline): KGHSH, LQKENI. CDR3 size: 16 residues. The germline V and J ends were trimmed by 6 bases and 4 bases, with 19 bases remaining between them. In nucleotides, the CDR3 is TGTGCCAGCTCCCCAGAACAGGGACGCCTTTACAATGAGCAGTTCTTC. It translates to CASSPEQGRLYNEQFF.

This clone was seen more than once but under ten times. This chain links TRBV4-1 with TRBJ2-7, with D perhaps TRBD2 (6 bases). Trimming cost V 5 bases and J 1 base, with 18 bases left between them. CDR3 length: 16 amino acids. Germline lookup yields CDR1 MGHRA and CDR2 YSYEKL. The CDR3 protein is CASSSLAIGGSYEQYF. CDR3 DNA: TGCGCCAGCAGCTCCCTAGCGATCGGGGGATCCTACGAGCAGTACTTC.

The genes are TRBV2 and TRBJ1-1; tentative D call: TRBD1 (5 bases). The CDR3 extends over 15 amino acids. CDR1 and CDR2 from the germline V gene are SNHLY and FYNNEI. The V end was cut by 3 bases, the J end by 0 bases, with 11 bases between. The CDR3 DNA reads as TGTGCCAGCAGTGACCGGACAATCTTGAACACTGAAGCTTTCTTT. Its protein is CASSDRTILNTEAFF.